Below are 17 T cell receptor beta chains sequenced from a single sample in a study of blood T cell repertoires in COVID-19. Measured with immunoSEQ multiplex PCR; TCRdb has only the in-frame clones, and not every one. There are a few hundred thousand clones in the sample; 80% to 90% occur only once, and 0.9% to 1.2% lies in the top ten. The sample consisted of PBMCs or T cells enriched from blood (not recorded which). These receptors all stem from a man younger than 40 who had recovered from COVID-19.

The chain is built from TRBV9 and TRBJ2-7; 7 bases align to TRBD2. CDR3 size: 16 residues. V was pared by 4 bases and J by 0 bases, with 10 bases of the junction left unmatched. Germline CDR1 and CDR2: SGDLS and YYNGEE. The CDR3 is CASSPQAGGSSYEQYF. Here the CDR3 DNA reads TGTGCCAGCAGCCCTCAGGCGGGCGGGAGCTCCTACGAGCAGTACTTC.

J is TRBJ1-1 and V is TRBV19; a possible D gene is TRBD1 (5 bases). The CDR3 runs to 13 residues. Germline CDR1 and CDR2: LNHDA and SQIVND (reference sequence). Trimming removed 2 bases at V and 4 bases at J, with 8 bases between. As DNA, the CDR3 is TGTGCCAGTAGTATAAGGCAGGGCACTGAAGCTTTCTTT. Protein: CASSIRQGTEAFF.

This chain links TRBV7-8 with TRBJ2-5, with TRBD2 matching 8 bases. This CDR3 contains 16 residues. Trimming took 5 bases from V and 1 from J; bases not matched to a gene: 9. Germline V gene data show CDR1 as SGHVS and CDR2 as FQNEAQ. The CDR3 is CASSLSGKGLQETQYF. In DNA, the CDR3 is TGTGCCAGCAGCCTTAGCGGGAAGGGGCTCCAAGAGACCCAGTACTTC. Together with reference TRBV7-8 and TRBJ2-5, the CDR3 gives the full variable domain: GAGVSQSPRYKVAKRGQDVALRCDPISGHVSLFWYQQALGQGPEFLTYFQNEAQLDKSGLPSDRFFAERPEGSVSTLKIQRTQQEDSAVYLCASSLSGKGLQETQYFGPGTRLLVL.

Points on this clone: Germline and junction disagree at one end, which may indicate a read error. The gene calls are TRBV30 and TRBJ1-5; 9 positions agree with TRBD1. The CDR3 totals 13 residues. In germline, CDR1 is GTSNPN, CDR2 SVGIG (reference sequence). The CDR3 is CAWRATGGQTQHF. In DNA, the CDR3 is TGTGCCTGGAGAGCGACAGGGGGTCAGACCCAGCATTTT.

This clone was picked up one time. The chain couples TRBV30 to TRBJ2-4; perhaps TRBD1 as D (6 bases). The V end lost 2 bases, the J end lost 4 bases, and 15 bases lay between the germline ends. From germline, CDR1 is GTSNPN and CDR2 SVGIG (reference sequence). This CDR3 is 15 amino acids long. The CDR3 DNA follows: TGTGCCTGGAGTCGGGACACCTTGGGGAAAAACATTCAGTACTTC. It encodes CAWSRDTLGKNIQYF. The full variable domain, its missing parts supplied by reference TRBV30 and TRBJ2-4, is SQTIHQWPATLVQPVGSPLSLECTVEGTSNPNLYWYRQAAGRGLQLLFYSVGIGQISSEVPQNLSASRPQDRQFILSSKKLLLSDSGFYLCAWSRDTLGKNIQYFGAGTRLSVL.

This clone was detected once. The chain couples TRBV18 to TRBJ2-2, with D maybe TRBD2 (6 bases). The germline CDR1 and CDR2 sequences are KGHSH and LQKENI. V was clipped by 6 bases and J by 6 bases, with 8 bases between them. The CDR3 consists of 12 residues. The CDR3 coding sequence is TGTGCCAGCTCGGGGGGATCCGGGGAGCTGTTTTTT. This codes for CASSGGSGELFF.

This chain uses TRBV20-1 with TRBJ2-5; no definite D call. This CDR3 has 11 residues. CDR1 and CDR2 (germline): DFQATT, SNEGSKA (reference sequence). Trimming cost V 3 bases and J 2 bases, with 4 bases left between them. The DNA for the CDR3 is TGCAGTGCTAGTCTTCAAGAGACCCAGTACTTC. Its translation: CSASLQETQYF.

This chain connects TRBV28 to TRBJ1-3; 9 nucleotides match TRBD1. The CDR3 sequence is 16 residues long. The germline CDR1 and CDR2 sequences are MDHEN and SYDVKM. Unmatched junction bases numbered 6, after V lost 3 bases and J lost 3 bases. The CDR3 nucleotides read TGTGCCAGCAGTTTCGGGGACAGGGATTTTGGAAACACCATATATTTT. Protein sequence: CASSFGDRDFGNTIYF.

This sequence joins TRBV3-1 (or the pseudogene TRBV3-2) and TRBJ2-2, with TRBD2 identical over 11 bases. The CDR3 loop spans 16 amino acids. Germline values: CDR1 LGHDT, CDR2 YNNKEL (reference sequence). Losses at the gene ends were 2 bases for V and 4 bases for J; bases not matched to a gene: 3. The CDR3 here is CASSQYGTSGTGELFF. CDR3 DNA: TGTGCCAGCAGCCAATATGGGACTAGCGGCACCGGGGAGCTGTTTTTT.

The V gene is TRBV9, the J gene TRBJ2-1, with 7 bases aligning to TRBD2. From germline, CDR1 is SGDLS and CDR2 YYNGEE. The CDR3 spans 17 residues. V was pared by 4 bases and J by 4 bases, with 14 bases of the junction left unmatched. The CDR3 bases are TGTGCCAGCAGCCCCAGACCTAGCGGAGCTTTTTACAATGAGCAGTTCTTC. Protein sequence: CASSPRPSGAFYNEQFF. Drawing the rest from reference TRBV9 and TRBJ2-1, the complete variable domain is DSGVTQTPKHLITATGQRVTLRCSPRSGDLSVYWYQQSLDQGLQFLIQYYNGEERAKGNILERFSAQQFPDLHSELNLSSLELGDSALYFCASSPRPSGAFYNEQFFGPGTRLTVL.

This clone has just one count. CDR3 amino acids: CARTDLRTRTAGDGYTF. CDR3 nucleotides: TGTGCCAGAACCGATCTGCGAACCAGGACAGCCGGCGATGGCTACACCTTC. The gene calls are TRBV25-1 and TRBJ1-2, with a possible D match to TRBD1 (6 bases). CDR3 length: 17 residues. Germline CDR1 reads MGHDK; CDR2 reads SYGVNS. V lost 9 bases to trimming and J lost 6 bases, with 29 bases between them.

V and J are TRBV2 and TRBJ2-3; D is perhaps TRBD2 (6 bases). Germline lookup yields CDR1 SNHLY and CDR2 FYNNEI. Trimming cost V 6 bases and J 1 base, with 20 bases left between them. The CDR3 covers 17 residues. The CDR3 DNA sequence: TGTGCCAGCAGCGTGGAGAAATCGGGAGCGGGCACAGATACGCAGTATTTT. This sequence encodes CASSVEKSGAGTDTQYF.

CDR3 in amino acids: CASSGSGMWNGELFF. Written as DNA, the CDR3 is TGTGCCAGCAGCGGCTCCGGGATGTGGAACGGGGAGCTGTTTTTT. The chain is built from TRBV6-5 and TRBJ2-2; tentative D call: TRBD2 (5 bases). V was clipped by 6 bases and J by 7 bases, with 18 bases between them. The length of the CDR3 is 15 residues. Looked up from germline, CDR1 is MNHEY and CDR2 is SVGAGI.

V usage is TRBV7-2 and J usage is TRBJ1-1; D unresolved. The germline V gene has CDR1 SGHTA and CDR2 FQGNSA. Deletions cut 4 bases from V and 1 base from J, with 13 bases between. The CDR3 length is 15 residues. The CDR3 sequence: CASSYGLTQNTEAFF. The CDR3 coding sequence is TGTGCCAGCAGCTACGGTCTTACTCAGAACACTGAAGCTTTCTTT.

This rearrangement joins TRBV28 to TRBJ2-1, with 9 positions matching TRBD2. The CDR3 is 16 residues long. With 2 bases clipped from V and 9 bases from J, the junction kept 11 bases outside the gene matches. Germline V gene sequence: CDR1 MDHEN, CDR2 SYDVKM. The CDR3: CASSLNRREGPTEQFF. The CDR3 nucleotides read TGTGCCAGCAGTTTAAATCGGCGGGAGGGTCCTACTGAGCAGTTCTTC.

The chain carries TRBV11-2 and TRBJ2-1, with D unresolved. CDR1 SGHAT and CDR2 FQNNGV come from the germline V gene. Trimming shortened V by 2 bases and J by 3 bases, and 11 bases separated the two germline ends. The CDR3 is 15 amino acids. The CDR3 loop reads CASSLRLDLYNEQFF. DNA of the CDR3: TGTGCCAGCAGCTTAAGACTCGACCTCTACAATGAGCAGTTCTTC.

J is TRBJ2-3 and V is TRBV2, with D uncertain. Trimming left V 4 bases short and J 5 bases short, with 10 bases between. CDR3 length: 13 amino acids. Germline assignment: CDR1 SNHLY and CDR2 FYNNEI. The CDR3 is CASSAPNGDTQYF. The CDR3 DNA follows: TGTGCCAGCAGTGCCCCCAACGGAGATACGCAGTATTTT.